One sample yielded the 13 T cell receptor beta chains listed below, sequenced in a study of shared clonotypes between healthy human individuals. The protocol was immunoSEQ multiplex PCR, while the TCRdb copy is restricted to in-frame clones and leaves out a portion. The sample has about 2.4 million clones; around nine tenths are singletons. The specimen sequenced was naive CD4+ T cells sorted from blood. Subset of the sample: CD45RA+ positively selected. Source of these receptors: a man between 18 and 35 years old in good health.

The CDR3 coding sequence is TGCGCCAGCAGCGGCAGGGTGAGCGGGGGCTCCTACGAGCAGTACTTC. Translated, it gives CASSGRVSGGSYEQYF. V usage is TRBV4-1 and J usage is TRBJ2-7; 8 nucleotides match TRBD2. CDR1 is MGHRA, CDR2 YSYEKL, per germline. The CDR3 consists of 16 residues. V dropped 5 bases and J dropped 0; count of bases not matched to a gene: 9.

This clone has more than one count but fewer than ten. This chain connects TRBV6-1 to TRBJ1-2, with 7 bases lining up with TRBD1. With V trimmed by 7 bases and J by 7 bases, 6 bases remained unmatched. The germline CDR1 and CDR2 sequences are MNHNS and SASEGT. This CDR3 has 12 residues. The CDR3 reads CASNQGVGGYTF. The DNA for the CDR3 is TGTGCCAGCAATCAGGGGGTGGGTGGCTACACCTTC.

Regarding this clone: Other DNA sequences in this sample translate to the same CDR3. The V gene is TRBV18, the J gene TRBJ2-7, with 7 bases identical to TRBD1. The germline CDR1 and CDR2 sequences are KGHSH and LQKENI. The CDR3 runs to 14 residues. V lost 3 bases to trimming and J lost 1 base; unmatched junction nucleotides: 3. The CDR3 nucleotides are TGTGCCAGCTCACCGCCGGGACAGTCCTACGAGCAGTACTTC. Amino acids: CASSPPGQSYEQYF. The full variable domain, completed using reference TRBV18 and TRBJ2-7, is NAGVMQNPRHLVRRRGQEARLRCSPMKGHSHVYWYRQLPEEGLKFMVYLQKENIIDESGMPKERFSAEFPKEGPSILRIQQVVRGDSAAYFCASSPPGQSYEQYFGPGTRLTVT.

The CDR3 DNA follows: TGTGCCAGCAGTATTGCCGGGCCATTCAACGAGCAGTACTTC. Its protein product is CASSIAGPFNEQYF. The rearrangement links TRBV6-1 to TRBJ2-7; no definite D call. The V gene lost 5 bases and the J gene lost 5 bases, with 16 bases spanning the gap. This CDR3 has 14 amino acids. Per the germline V gene, CDR1 is MNHNS and CDR2 is SASEGT.

The V and J genes are TRBV11-2 and TRBJ2-1; possible D gene TRBD2, 5 bases. V gave up 1 base and J gave up 2 bases, with 9 bases separating them. Per germline, CDR1 SGHAT and CDR2 FQNNGV. The CDR3 covers 15 residues. The CDR3 nucleotides are TGTGCCAGCAGCTTAGTTATTAGCGCCTACAATGAGCAGTTCTTC. As protein: CASSLVISAYNEQFF.

V and J are TRBV19 and TRBJ1-1; 12 nucleotides match TRBD1. This CDR3 is built from 14 residues. CDR1 LNHDA and CDR2 SQIVND come from the germline V gene (reference sequence). V was clipped by 3 bases and J by 10 bases; unmatched bases: 6. CDR3 amino acids: CASSMGDRGRVAFF. Here the CDR3 DNA reads TGTGCCAGTAGTATGGGGGACAGGGGGCGGGTAGCTTTCTTT.

The genes are TRBV7-2 and TRBJ1-4; tentative D call: TRBD1 (6 bases). V gave up 2 bases and J gave up 4 bases, with 11 bases separating them. The CDR3 extends over 15 amino acids. Looked up from germline, CDR1 is SGHTA and CDR2 is FQGNSA. The CDR3 sequence: CASSLRGEINEKLFF. The CDR3 region has the DNA TGTGCCAGCAGCTTAAGGGGGGAGATTAATGAAAAACTGTTTTTT.

CDR3 sequence reads: CASSRTSGIYNEQFF. The CDR3 DNA is TGTGCCAGCAGCCGCACTAGCGGAATCTACAATGAGCAGTTCTTC. The chain is built from TRBV7-8 and TRBJ2-1, with TRBD2 matching 8 bases. CDR3 length: 15 amino acids. CDR1 and CDR2 (germline): SGHVS, FQNEAQ. J gave up 3 bases and V 5 bases, and 6 bases lay outside the gene matches.

The chain carries TRBV11-2 and TRBJ2-3; D is tentatively TRBD1 or TRBD2 (5 bases each). Germline V CDR1 and CDR2: SGHAT, FQNNGV. V was pared by 2 bases and J by 2 bases, with 20 bases between. The CDR3 extends over 18 amino acids. CDR3 DNA: TGTGCCAGCAGCTTAAAAGGGACCGGGCTGGGCCCCACAGATACGCAGTATTTT. Translating gives CASSLKGTGLGPTDTQYF.

The chain has TRBV28 and TRBJ1-2; D not certain. Germline CDR1 is MDHEN and CDR2 is SYDVKM. The CDR3 totals 14 residues. Trimming left V 3 bases short and J 4 bases short, with 12 bases between. CDR3 residues: CASSLVARSYGYTF. CDR3 DNA sequence: TGTGCCAGCAGTTTGGTGGCCAGGAGCTATGGCTACACCTTC.

The chain links TRBV18 to TRBJ1-1; possible D gene TRBD1, 5 bases. CDR1 and CDR2 from the germline V gene are KGHSH and LQKENI. CDR3 length: 16 amino acids. The ends were cut back, 4 bases at V and 3 bases at J, with 18 bases in the middle. The CDR3 loop reads CASSRNLGTPDTEAFF. The CDR3 DNA reads TGTGCCAGCTCACGCAACCTCGGGACCCCGGACACTGAAGCTTTCTTT.

Concerning this clone: One junction end disagrees with the germline gene, perhaps due to a read error. V is TRBV7-7 and J is TRBJ2-2; D remains ambiguous. This CDR3 is built from 15 residues. CDR1 and CDR2 (germline): SSHAT, FNYEAQ (reference sequence). The CDR3 spells CASSLVQGNTGELFF. The CDR3 bases are TGTGCTAGCAGCTTAGTTCAAGGGAACACCGGGGAGCTGTTTTTT.

This chain connects TRBV7-2 to TRBJ1-3, with D unresolved. This CDR3 is 15 amino acids long. Germline CDR1 is SGHTA and CDR2 is FQGNSA. Deletions cut 2 bases from V and 0 bases from J, with 8 bases between. In nucleotides, the CDR3 is TGTGCCAGCAGCTTAAGTATGAGCTCTGGAAACACCATATATTTT. This codes for CASSLSMSSGNTIYF.